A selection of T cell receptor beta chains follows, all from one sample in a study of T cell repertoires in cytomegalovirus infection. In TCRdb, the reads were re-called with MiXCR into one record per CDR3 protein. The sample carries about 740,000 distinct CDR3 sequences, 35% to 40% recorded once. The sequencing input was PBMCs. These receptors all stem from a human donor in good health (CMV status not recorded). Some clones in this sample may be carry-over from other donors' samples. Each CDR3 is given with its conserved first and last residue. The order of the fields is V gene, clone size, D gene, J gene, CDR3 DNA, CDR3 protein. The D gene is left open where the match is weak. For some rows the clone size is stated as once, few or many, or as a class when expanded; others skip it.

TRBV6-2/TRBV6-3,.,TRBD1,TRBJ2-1,TGTGCCAGCAGACGGACAGGCCCCTACAATGAGCAGTTCTTC,CASRRTGPYNEQFF
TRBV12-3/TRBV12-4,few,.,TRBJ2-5,TGTGCCAGCAGTTCCTCAGGAGAAAGGGAGACCCAGTACTTC,CASSSSGERETQYF
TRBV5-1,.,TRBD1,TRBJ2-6,TGCGCCAGCCGACAGGGTACTGGGGCCAACGTCCTGACTTTC,CASRQGTGANVLTF
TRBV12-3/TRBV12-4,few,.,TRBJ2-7,TGTGCCAGCAGTCCGTCCGGGAAGCAGTACTTC,CASSPSGKQYF
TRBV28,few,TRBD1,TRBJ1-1,TGTGCCAGCAGAGGGCCCGGGACAGGCCGAGGGTACACTGAAGCTTTCTTT,CASRGPGTGRGYTEAFF
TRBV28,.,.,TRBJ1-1,TGTGCCAGCGCGAGACGGGCTCAAGCGGCTTTCTTT,CASARRAQAAFF
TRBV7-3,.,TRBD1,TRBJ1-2,TGTGCCAGCAGCTTAAACGCAGGGGGGGTGGATGGCTACACCTTC,CASSLNAGGVDGYTF
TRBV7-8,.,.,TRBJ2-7,TGTGCCAGCAGCGTGGTTGAGGTAACCTACGAGCAGTACTTC,CASSVVEVTYEQYF
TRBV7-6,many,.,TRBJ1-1,TGTGCCAGCAGCCCACGGACGGAGAACACTGAAGCTTTCTTT,CASSPRTENTEAFF
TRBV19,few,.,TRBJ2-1,TGTGCCAGTAGGACCGGTGGGCTTGAGCAGTTCTTC,CASRTGGLEQFF
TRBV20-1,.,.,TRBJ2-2,TGCAGTGCTAGAGATTCGGGACACCACACCGGGGAGCTGTTTTTT,CSARDSGHHTGELFF
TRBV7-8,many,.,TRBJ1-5,TGTGCCAGCAGCTACTCGACAGCCGGAGGTCAGCCCCAGCATTTT,CASSYSTAGGQPQHF
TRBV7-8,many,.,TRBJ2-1,TGTGCCAGCAGCACGGAGACCTACAATGAGCAGTTCTTC,CASSTETYNEQFF
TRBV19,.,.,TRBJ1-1,TGTGCCATTCCCCAAGACAGGCACAATGAAGCTTTCTTT,CAIPQDRHNEAFF
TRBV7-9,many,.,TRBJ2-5,TGTGCCAGCAGCTCTCCGGGAATGGAGACCCAGTACTTC,CASSSPGMETQYF
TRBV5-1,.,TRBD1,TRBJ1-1,TGCGCCACCTCGGTAGGGGGCAAAGGAACTGAAGCTTTCTTT,CATSVGGKGTEAFF
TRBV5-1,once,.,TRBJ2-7,TGCGCCAGCAGCCCAGACAGGCTACCCTACGAGCAGTACTTC,CASSPDRLPYEQYF
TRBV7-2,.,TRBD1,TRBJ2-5,TGTGCCAGCAGCCTTGTACAGGGGACAGAGACCCAGTACTTC,CASSLVQGTETQYF